This T cell receptor beta chain stems from a study of blood T cell repertoires in COVID-19. The data were produced by immunoSEQ multiplex PCR, yet TCRdb's version contains in-frame clones alone and is incomplete. The sample consists of 150,000 to 160,000 clones, 91% of them appearing once. The CDR3 consists of 15 residues. Germline V CDR1 and CDR2: SGHDT, YYEEEE. Trimming stripped 2 bases from V and 0 bases from J, with 12 bases between. The rearrangement uses TRBV5-6 and TRBJ2-7, with TRBD2 as a possible D gene (5 bases). Source material: peripheral blood. The TCR sequence derives from a man aged 45-65 years with acute or convalescent COVID-19. The CDR3 DNA is TGTGCCAGCAGCTTCGGGGTCCCCAGCTCCTACGAGCAGTACGTC. Its translation is CASSFGVPSSYEQYV.